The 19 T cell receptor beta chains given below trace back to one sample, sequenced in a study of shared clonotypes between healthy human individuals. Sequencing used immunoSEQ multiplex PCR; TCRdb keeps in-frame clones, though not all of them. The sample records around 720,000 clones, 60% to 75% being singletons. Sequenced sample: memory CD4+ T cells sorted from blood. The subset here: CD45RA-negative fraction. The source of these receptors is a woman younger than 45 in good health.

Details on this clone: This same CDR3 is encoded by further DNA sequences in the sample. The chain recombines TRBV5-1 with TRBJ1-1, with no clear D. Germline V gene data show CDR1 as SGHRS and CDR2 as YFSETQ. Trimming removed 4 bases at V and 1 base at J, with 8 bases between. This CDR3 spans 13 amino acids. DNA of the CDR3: TGCGCCAGCAGCCCAGGAGCGAACACTGAAGCTTTCTTT. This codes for CASSPGANTEAFF. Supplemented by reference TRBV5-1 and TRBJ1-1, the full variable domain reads KAGVTQTPRYLIKTRGQQVTLSCSPISGHRSVSWYQQTPGQGLQFLFEYFSETQRNKGNFPGRFSGRQFSNSRSEMNVSTLELGDSALYLCASSPGANTEAFFGQGTRLTVV.

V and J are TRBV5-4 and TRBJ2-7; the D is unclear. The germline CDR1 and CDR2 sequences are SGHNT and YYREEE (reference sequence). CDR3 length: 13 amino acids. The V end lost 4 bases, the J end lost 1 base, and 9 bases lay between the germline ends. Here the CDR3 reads CASSQDRSYEQYF. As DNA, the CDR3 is TGTGCCAGCAGCCAAGATCGATCCTACGAGCAGTACTTC.

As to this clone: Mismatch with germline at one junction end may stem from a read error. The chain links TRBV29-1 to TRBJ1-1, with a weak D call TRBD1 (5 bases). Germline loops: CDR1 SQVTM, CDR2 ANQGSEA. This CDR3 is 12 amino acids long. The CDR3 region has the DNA TGCAGCGTTGGGAGGGGCCACACCGAAGCTTTCTTT. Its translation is CSVGRGHTEAFF.

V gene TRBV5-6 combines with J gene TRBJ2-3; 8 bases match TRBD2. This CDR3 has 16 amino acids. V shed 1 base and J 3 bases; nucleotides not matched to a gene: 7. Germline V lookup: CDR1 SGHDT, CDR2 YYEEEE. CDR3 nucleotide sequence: TGTGCCAGCAGCTTGTACAGCGGGAGCGGGACAGATACGCAGTATTTT. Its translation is CASSLYSGSGTDTQYF. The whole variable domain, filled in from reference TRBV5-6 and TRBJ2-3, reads DAGVTQSPTHLIKTRGQQVTLRCSPKSGHDTVSWYQQALGQGPQFIFQYYEEEERQRGNFPDRFSGHQFPNYSSELNVNALLLGDSALYLCASSLYSGSGTDTQYFGPGTRLTVL.

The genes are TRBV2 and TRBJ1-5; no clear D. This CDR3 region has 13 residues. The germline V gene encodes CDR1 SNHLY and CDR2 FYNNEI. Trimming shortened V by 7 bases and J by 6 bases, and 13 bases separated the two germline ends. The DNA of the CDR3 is TGTGCCAGCACGGTGGATCCCGTTCAGCCCCAGCATTTT. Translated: CASTVDPVQPQHF. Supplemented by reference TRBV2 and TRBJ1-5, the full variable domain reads EPEVTQTPSHQVTQMGQEVILRCVPISNHLYFYWYRQILGQKVEFLVSFYNNEISEKSEIFDDQFSVERPDGSNFTLKIRSTKLEDSAMYFCASTVDPVQPQHFGDGTRLSIL.

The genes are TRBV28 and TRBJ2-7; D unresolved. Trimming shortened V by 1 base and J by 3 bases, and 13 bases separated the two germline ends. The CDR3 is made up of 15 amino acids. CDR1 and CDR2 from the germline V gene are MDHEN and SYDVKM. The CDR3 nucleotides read TGTGCCAGCAGTTTATCGCGGAGAGGTAACTACGAGCAGTACTTC. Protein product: CASSLSRRGNYEQYF.

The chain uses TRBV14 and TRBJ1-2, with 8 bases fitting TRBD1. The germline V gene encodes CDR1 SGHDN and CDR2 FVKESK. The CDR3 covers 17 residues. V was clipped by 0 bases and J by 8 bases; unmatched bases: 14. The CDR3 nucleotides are TGTGCCAGCAGCCAAGAAATCGCTCGTCGCAGGGGGCGAGGCTACACCTTC. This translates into CASSQEIARRRGRGYTF.

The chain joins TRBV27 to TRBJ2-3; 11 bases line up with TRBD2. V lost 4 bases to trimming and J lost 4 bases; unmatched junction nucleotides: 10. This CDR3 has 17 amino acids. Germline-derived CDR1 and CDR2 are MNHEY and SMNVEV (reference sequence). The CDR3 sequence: CASSSRLAGLRADTQYF. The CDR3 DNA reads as TGTGCCAGCAGTTCCCGACTAGCGGGATTAAGGGCAGATACGCAGTATTTT.

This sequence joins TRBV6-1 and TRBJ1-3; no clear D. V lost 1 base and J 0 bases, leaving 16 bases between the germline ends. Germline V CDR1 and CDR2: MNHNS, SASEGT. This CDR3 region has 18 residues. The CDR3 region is CASSEVSGGRSSGNTIYF. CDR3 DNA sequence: TGTGCCAGCAGTGAAGTTTCAGGCGGCAGGAGCTCTGGAAACACCATATATTTT.

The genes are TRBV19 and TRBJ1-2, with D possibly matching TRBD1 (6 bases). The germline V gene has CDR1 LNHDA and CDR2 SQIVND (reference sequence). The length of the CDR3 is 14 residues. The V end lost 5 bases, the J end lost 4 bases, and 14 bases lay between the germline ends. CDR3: CASSWQGSIYGYTF. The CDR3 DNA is TGTGCCAGTAGTTGGCAGGGGAGTATCTATGGCTACACCTTC.

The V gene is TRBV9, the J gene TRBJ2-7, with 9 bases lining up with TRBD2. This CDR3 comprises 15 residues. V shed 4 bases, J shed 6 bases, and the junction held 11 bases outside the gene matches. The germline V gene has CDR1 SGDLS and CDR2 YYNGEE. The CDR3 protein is CASSPRVAGVGEQYF. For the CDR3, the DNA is TGTGCCAGCAGCCCACGGGTAGCGGGAGTGGGCGAGCAGTACTTC.

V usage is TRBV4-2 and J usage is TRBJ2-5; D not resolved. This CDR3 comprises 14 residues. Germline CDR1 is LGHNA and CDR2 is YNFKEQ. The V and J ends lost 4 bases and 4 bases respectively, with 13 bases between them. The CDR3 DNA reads TGTGCCAGCAGCCCTCTCGGGCGATCAGAGACCCAGTACTTC. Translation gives CASSPLGRSETQYF.

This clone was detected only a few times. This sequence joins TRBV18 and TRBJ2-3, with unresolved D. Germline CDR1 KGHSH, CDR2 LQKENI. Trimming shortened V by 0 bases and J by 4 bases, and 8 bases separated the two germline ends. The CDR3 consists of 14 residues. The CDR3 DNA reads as TGTGCCAGCTCACCACCTATAGGCTCAGATACGCAGTATTTT. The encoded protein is CASSPPIGSDTQYF.

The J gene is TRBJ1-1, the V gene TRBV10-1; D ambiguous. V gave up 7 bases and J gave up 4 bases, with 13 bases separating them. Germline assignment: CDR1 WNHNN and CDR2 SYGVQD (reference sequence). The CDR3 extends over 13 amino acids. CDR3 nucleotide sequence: TGCGCCAGCACCCCTGGAGACGTCACTGAAGCTTTCTTT. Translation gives CASTPGDVTEAFF.

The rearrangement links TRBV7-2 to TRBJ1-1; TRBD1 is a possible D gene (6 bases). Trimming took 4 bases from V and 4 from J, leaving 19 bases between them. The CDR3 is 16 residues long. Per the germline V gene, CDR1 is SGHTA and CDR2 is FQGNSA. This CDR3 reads CASSSRTGGRGTEAFF. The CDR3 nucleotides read TGTGCCAGCAGCTCCCGGACGGGGGGCAGGGGCACTGAAGCTTTCTTT.

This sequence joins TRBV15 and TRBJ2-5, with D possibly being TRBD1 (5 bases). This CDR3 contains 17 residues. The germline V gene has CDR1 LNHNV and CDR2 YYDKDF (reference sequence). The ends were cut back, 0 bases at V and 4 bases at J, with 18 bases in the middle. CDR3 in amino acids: CATSRDRTQGLRETQYF. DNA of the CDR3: TGTGCCACCAGCAGAGATCGCACGCAGGGCCTGCGAGAGACCCAGTACTTC.

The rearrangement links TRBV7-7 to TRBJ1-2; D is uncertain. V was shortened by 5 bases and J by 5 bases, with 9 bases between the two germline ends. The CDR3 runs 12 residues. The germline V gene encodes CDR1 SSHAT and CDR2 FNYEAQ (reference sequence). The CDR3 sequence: CASSHGSYGYTF. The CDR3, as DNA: TGTGCCAGCAGCCATGGGTCTTATGGCTACACCTTC.

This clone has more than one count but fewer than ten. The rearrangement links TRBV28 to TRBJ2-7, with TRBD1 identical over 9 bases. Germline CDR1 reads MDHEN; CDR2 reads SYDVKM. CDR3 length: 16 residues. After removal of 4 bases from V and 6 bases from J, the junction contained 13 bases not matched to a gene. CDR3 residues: CASSSPVGQGMGEQYF. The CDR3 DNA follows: TGTGCCAGCAGTTCCCCCGTTGGACAGGGGATGGGCGAGCAGTACTTC.

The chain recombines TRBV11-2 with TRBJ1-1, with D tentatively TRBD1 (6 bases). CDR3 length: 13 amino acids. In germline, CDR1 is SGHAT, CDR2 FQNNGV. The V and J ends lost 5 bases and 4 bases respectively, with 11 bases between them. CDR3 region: CASSQRGGTEAFF. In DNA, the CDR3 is TGTGCCAGCAGCCAAAGGGGGGGCACTGAAGCTTTCTTT.